These 24 T cell receptor beta chains were all obtained from the same sample, sequenced in a study of OX40 agonist ivuxolimab in advanced cancers. TCRdb's table, derived via immunoSEQ multiplex PCR, lists solely in-frame clones and lacks some. The sample includes 65,000 to 75,000 clones, 88% seen only once; the top ten take over 0.55%. This specimen was CD4+ or CD8+ T cells sorted from blood, taken in a trial of the OX40 agonist ivuxolimab. These receptors all come from an adult with an advanced solid tumor such as melanoma, head and neck, liver or kidney cancer.

The V and J genes are TRBV11-2 and TRBJ2-1; D might be TRBD2 (6 bases). Germline-derived CDR1 and CDR2 are SGHAT and FQNNGV. This CDR3 region has 14 residues. The ends were cut back, 2 bases at V and 9 bases at J, with 14 bases in the middle. CDR3: CASSLWRGAGEQFF. In DNA, the CDR3 is TGTGCCAGCAGCTTATGGAGGGGTGCGGGTGAGCAGTTCTTC.

The chain is built from TRBV5-1 and TRBJ2-1; the match to TRBD2 covers 10 bases. The CDR3 is 14 residues long. Germline values: CDR1 SGHRS, CDR2 YFSETQ. V was pared by 5 bases and J by 4 bases, with 3 bases of the junction left unmatched. The DNA of the CDR3 is TGCGCCAGCAGAACTAGCGGGGTATACAATGAGCAGTTCTTC. Translated, it gives CASRTSGVYNEQFF. Supplemented by reference TRBV5-1 and TRBJ2-1, the full variable domain reads KAGVTQTPRYLIKTRGQQVTLSCSPISGHRSVSWYQQTPGQGLQFLFEYFSETQRNKGNFPGRFSGRQFSNSRSEMNVSTLELGDSALYLCASRTSGVYNEQFFGPGTRLTVL.

A few counts support this clone. The rearrangement uses TRBV2 and TRBJ1-5; 8 bases map to TRBD1. V dropped 8 bases and J dropped 1; count of bases not matched to a gene: 13. CDR1 SNHLY and CDR2 FYNNEI come from the germline V gene. The CDR3 spans 17 residues. Here the CDR3 DNA reads TGTGCCAGCTCCTCCGACAGGGGCTTCTGGAGCAATCAGCCCCAGCATTTT. Translating it yields CASSSDRGFWSNQPQHF.

The chain carries TRBV27 and TRBJ2-7, with 7 bases identical to TRBD1. The CDR3 is 14 amino acids. Per the germline V gene, CDR1 is MNHEY and CDR2 is SMNVEV (reference sequence). With 5 bases clipped from V and 4 bases from J, the junction kept 8 bases outside the gene matches. The DNA of the CDR3 is TGTGCCAGCAGTGCCACCGGGACAGAATACGAGCAGTACTTC. It specifies CASSATGTEYEQYF.

The chain is built from TRBV7-9 and TRBJ2-3; D may be TRBD1 (6 bases). The CDR3 sequence is 15 residues long. The germline V and J ends were trimmed by 1 base and 0 bases, with 8 bases remaining between them. CDR1 is SEHNR, CDR2 FQNEAQ, per germline (reference sequence). The CDR3: CASSLVQGSTDTQYF. In DNA, the CDR3 is TGTGCCAGCAGCTTAGTGCAGGGGAGCACAGATACGCAGTATTTT.

This clone was seen a single time. This chain uses TRBV11-2 with TRBJ2-1, with D perhaps TRBD2 (7 bases). The V end lost 3 bases, the J end lost 6 bases, and 12 bases lay between the germline ends. Per germline, CDR1 SGHAT and CDR2 FQNNGV. The CDR3 has 14 residues. The chain's CDR3 is CASSLAGALNEQFF. The CDR3 DNA is TGTGCCAGCAGCTTGGCGGGGGCCCTCAATGAGCAGTTCTTC. Full variable domain (remainder filled in from reference TRBV11-2 and TRBJ2-1): EAGVAQSPRYKIIEKRQSVAFWCNPISGHATLYWYQQILGQGPKLLIQFQNNGVVDDSQLPKDRFSAERLKGVDSTLKIQPAKLEDSAVYLCASSLAGALNEQFFGPGTRLTVL.

This clone was found a few times. The chain joins TRBV19 to TRBJ1-1; no reliable D call. There are 13 residues in the CDR3. V lost 10 bases and J lost 3, with 15 bases in between. Per the germline V gene, CDR1 is LNHDA and CDR2 is SQIVND (reference sequence). This CDR3 reads CATASTPDTEAFF. As DNA, the CDR3 is TGTGCCACCGCTTCGACGCCTGACACTGAAGCTTTCTTT.

This chain joins TRBV7-2 and TRBJ1-2; no clear D. CDR3 length equals 13 residues. CDR1 is SGHTA, CDR2 FQGNSA, per germline. Trimming removed 1 base at V and 9 bases at J, with 12 bases between. This CDR3 is CASSLGARSRYTF. The CDR3 DNA follows: TGTGCCAGCAGCTTAGGGGCCAGAAGCCGCTACACCTTC.

The table lists this clone with a count of one. The genes are TRBV2 and TRBJ2-7; D is possibly TRBD2 (6 bases). Germline V gene sequence: CDR1 SNHLY, CDR2 FYNNEI. V lost 8 bases, J lost 9 bases, and 20 bases lay in between. The CDR3 is made up of 13 amino acids. CDR3 in amino acids: CASHVVEGPRQYF. DNA of the CDR3: TGTGCCAGCCACGTGGTGGAGGGGCCGCGGCAGTACTTC.

The chain couples TRBV7-9 to TRBJ2-4; D assignment may be TRBD1 or TRBD2 (5 bases each). The germline V gene encodes CDR1 SEHNR and CDR2 FQNEAQ (reference sequence). This CDR3 spans 16 amino acids. V lost 2 bases to trimming and J lost 2 bases, with 13 bases between them. The CDR3 sequence: CASSLRDDGSKNIQYF. DNA for the CDR3: TGTGCCAGCAGCTTAAGGGACGATGGGTCCAAAAACATTCAGTACTTC.

This chain uses TRBV19 with TRBJ1-5, with D possibly TRBD1 on 6 matching bases. Germline values: CDR1 LNHDA, CDR2 SQIVND (reference sequence). The CDR3 length is 13 residues. Trimming took off 4 bases at V and 2 bases at J, with 6 bases between the two ends. The CDR3 sequence: CASSNRGNQPQHF. The CDR3, as DNA: TGTGCCAGTAGTAACAGGGGCAATCAGCCCCAGCATTTT.

The V and J genes are TRBV18 and TRBJ1-5; 7 nucleotides agree with TRBD1. The J segment lost 0 bases and the V segment lost 5 bases, leaving 4 bases of the junction unmatched. Germline CDR1 and CDR2: KGHSH and LQKENI. CDR3 length: 15 residues. CDR3 coding DNA: TGTGCCAGCTCATCCGACAGGGATAGCAATCAGCCCCAGCATTTT. Its translation: CASSSDRDSNQPQHF.

This clone was observed a single time. The chain links TRBV11-2 to TRBJ1-5, with D possibly being TRBD1 (5 bases). From germline, CDR1 is SGHAT and CDR2 FQNNGV. V lost 6 bases and J lost 3, with 18 bases in between. The CDR3 extends over 16 amino acids. DNA of the CDR3: TGTGCCAGCAGACGTTTCACGGGGGGACCCAATCAGCCCCAGCATTTT. This translates into CASRRFTGGPNQPQHF.

The chain joins TRBV5-4 to TRBJ2-3; D is possibly TRBD2 (7 bases). Trimming shortened V by 4 bases and J by 5 bases, and 14 bases separated the two germline ends. Germline V gene sequence: CDR1 SGHNT, CDR2 YYREEE (reference sequence). This CDR3 has 14 amino acids. The CDR3 loop reads CASSPGGPGDTQYF. CDR3 DNA: TGTGCCAGCAGCCCCGGGGGGCCTGGAGATACGCAGTATTTT. The entire variable domain, with the rest obtained from reference TRBV5-4 and TRBJ2-3, is as follows: ETGVTQSPTHLIKTRGQQVTLRCSSQSGHNTVSWYQQALGQGPQFIFQYYREEENGRGNFPPRFSGLQFPNYSSELNVNALELDDSALYLCASSPGGPGDTQYFGPGTRLTVL.

The chain employs TRBV25-1 and TRBJ1-4; tentatively, D is TRBD1 (6 bases). The germline V gene encodes CDR1 MGHDK and CDR2 SYGVNS. This CDR3 is 15 amino acids long. V was shortened by 3 bases and J by 8 bases, with 16 bases between the two germline ends. CDR3 sequence (DNA): TGTGCCAGCAGTGATAACAGGGTGATAGAAGAAAAACTGTTTTTT. Translating gives CASSDNRVIEEKLFF. The variable domain in full, completed from reference TRBV25-1 and TRBJ1-4, reads EADIYQTPRYLVIGTGKKITLECSQTMGHDKMYWYQQDPGMELHLIHYSYGVNSTEKGDLSSESTVSRIRTEHFPLTLESARPSHTSQYLCASSDNRVIEEKLFFGSGTQLSVL.

CDR3 DNA sequence: TGTGCCAGCAGTCGGGGGGACAGACTCAATCAGCCCCAGCATTTT. Translating it yields CASSRGDRLNQPQHF. This chain connects TRBV27 to TRBJ1-5; 7 bases are shared with TRBD1. The CDR3 consists of 15 residues. In germline, CDR1 is MNHEY, CDR2 SMNVEV (reference sequence). The V segment lost 5 bases and the J segment 3 bases; nucleotides outside the gene matches: 7.

The chain links TRBV15 to TRBJ1-4; D is perhaps TRBD1 (6 bases). The ends were cut back, 5 bases at V and 6 bases at J, with 13 bases in the middle. The CDR3 length is 14 residues. Germline CDR1 reads LNHNV; CDR2 reads YYDKDF (reference sequence). Here the CDR3 DNA reads TGTGCCACCAGCGGTACAGGGTCCTATGAAAAACTGTTTTTT. This sequence encodes CATSGTGSYEKLFF.

V and J are TRBV28 and TRBJ1-5; TRBD1 agrees at 8 bases. With 4 bases clipped from V and 5 bases from J, the junction kept 7 bases outside the gene matches. Germline V CDR1 and CDR2: MDHEN, SYDVKM. This CDR3 spans 15 amino acids. Here the CDR3 reads CASSSDRGWDQPQHF. The CDR3 DNA sequence: TGTGCCAGCAGTTCCGACAGGGGTTGGGATCAGCCCCAGCATTTT.

The chain recombines TRBV18 with TRBJ1-1, with no clear D. CDR1 and CDR2 from the germline V gene are KGHSH and LQKENI. The CDR3 loop spans 15 amino acids. Trimming left V 3 bases short and J 1 base short, with 12 bases between. CDR3 coding DNA: TGTGCCAGCTCACCTCCATTGGCGGCGAACACTGAAGCTTTCTTT. Protein sequence: CASSPPLAANTEAFF.

This clone was observed once. The CDR3 sequence: CASSNGTLNEKLFF. The CDR3 DNA reads TGCGCCAGCAGCAACGGGACCCTTAATGAAAAACTGTTTTTT. This chain connects TRBV5-1 to TRBJ1-4; D might be TRBD1 (5 bases). Trimming left V 4 bases short and J 4 bases short, with 11 bases between. There are 14 residues in the CDR3. The V gene's germline CDR1 is SGHRS and CDR2 YFSETQ.

In this sample, this clone turned up a few times. The rearrangement joins TRBV4-2 to TRBJ1-5, with D possibly TRBD1 on 5 matching bases. From germline, CDR1 is LGHNA and CDR2 YNFKEQ. The germline V and J ends were trimmed by 2 bases and 5 bases, with 7 bases remaining between them. This CDR3 comprises 13 residues. The CDR3 sequence is CASSQQTDQPQHF. CDR3 DNA: TGTGCCAGCAGCCAACAGACAGATCAGCCCCAGCATTTT.

The V and J genes are TRBV25-1 and TRBJ1-1; D remains ambiguous. From germline, CDR1 is MGHDK and CDR2 SYGVNS. This CDR3 is built from 12 residues. The germline V and J ends were trimmed by 2 bases and 5 bases, with 6 bases remaining between them. CDR3 region: CASSEAGTEAFF. The CDR3 bases are TGTGCCAGCAGTGAAGCTGGGACTGAAGCTTTCTTT. Drawing the rest from reference TRBV25-1 and TRBJ1-1, the complete variable domain is EADIYQTPRYLVIGTGKKITLECSQTMGHDKMYWYQQDPGMELHLIHYSYGVNSTEKGDLSSESTVSRIRTEHFPLTLESARPSHTSQYLCASSEAGTEAFFGQGTRLTVV.

With regard to this clone: Sequence at one end of the junction differs from germline and may be a read error. J is TRBJ2-5 and V is TRBV7-7, with D maybe TRBD2 (7 bases). This CDR3 contains 15 residues. Germline loops: CDR1 SSHAT, CDR2 FNYEAQ (reference sequence). The CDR3 DNA sequence: TGTGCTAGCAGCTTAGCAGTGGGGGGGCCGGAGACCCAGTACTTC. This translates into CASSLAVGGPETQYF.

This clone was counted a few times. The chain uses TRBV28 and TRBJ2-5, with D perhaps assigned TRBD1 or TRBD2 (6 bases each). The germline CDR1 and CDR2 sequences are MDHEN and SYDVKM. V was shortened by 0 bases and J by 12 bases, with 11 bases between the two germline ends. CDR3 size: 12 residues. CDR3 sequence: CASSLWSGAEYF. The DNA for the CDR3 is TGTGCCAGCAGTTTATGGTCGGGGGCCGAGTACTTC.